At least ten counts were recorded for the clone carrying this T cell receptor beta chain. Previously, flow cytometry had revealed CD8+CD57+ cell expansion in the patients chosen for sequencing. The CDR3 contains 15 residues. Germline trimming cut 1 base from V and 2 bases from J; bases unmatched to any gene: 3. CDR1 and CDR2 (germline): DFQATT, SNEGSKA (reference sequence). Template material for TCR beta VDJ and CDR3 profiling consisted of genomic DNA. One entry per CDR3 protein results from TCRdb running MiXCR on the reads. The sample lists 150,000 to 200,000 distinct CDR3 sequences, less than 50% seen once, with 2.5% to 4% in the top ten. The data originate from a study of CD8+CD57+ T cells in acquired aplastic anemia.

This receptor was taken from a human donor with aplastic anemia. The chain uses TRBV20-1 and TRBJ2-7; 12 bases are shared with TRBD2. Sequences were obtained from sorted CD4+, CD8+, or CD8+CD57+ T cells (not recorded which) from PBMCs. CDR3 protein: CSARVGLAGPYEQYF. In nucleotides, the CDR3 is TGCAGTGCTAGAGTTGGACTAGCGGGGCCCTACGAGCAGTACTTC.